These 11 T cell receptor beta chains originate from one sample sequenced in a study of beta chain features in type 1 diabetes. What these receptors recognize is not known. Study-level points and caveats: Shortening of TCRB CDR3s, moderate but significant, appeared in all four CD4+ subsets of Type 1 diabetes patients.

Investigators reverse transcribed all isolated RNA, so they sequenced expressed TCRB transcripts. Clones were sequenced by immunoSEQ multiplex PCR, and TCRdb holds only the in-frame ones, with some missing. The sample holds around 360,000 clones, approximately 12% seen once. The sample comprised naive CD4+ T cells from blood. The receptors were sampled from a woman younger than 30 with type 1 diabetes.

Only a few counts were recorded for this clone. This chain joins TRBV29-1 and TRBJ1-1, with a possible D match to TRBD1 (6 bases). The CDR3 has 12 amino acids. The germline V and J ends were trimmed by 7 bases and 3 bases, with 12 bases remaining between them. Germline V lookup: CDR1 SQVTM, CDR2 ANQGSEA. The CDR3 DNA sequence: TGCAGCGGACGAGGGGGATACACTGAAGCTTTCTTT. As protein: CSGRGGYTEAFF.

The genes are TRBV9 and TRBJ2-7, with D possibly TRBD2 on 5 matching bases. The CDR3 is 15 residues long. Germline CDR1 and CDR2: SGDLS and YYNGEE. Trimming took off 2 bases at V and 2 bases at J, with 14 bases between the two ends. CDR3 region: CASSVGQTTTYEQYF. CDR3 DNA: TGTGCCAGCAGCGTTGGGCAGACGACTACCTACGAGCAGTACTTC. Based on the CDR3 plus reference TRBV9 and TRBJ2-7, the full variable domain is DSGVTQTPKHLITATGQRVTLRCSPRSGDLSVYWYQQSLDQGLQFLIQYYNGEERAKGNILERFSAQQFPDLHSELNLSSLELGDSALYFCASSVGQTTTYEQYFGPGTRLTVT.

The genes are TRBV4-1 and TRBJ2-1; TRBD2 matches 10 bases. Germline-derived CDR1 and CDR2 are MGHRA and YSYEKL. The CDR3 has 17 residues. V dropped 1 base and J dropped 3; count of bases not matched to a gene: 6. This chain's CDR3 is CASSQGPAGGLYNEQFF. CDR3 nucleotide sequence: TGCGCCAGCAGCCAAGGACCAGCGGGAGGGCTCTACAATGAGCAGTTCTTC.

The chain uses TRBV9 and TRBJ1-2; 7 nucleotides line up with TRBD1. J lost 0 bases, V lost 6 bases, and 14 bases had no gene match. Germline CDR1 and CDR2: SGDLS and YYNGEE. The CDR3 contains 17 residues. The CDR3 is CASTKGAGTQSNYGYTF. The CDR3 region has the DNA TGTGCCAGCACCAAGGGGGCAGGGACCCAATCTAACTATGGCTACACCTTC.

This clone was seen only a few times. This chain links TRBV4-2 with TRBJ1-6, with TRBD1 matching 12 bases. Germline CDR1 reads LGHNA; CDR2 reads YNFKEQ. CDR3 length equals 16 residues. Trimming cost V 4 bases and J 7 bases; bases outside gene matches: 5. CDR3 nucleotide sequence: TGTGCCAGCAGCCGGGACAGGGGGCCTACAAATTCACCCCTCCACTTT. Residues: CASSRDRGPTNSPLHF.

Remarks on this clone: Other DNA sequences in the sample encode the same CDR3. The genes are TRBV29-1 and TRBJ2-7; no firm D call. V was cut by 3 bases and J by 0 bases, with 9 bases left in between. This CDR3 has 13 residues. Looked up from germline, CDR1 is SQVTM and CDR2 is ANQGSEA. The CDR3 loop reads CSVDGGSSYEQYF. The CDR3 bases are TGCAGCGTTGACGGTGGTAGCTCCTACGAGCAGTACTTC.

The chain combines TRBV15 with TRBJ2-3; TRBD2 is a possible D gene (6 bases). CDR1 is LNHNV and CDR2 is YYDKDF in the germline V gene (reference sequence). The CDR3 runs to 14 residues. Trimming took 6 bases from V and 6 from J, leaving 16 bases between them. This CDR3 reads CATRPAGTGDTQYF. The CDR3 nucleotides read TGTGCCACCAGGCCGGCGGGGACGGGTGATACGCAGTATTTT. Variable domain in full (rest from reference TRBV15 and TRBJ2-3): DAMVIQNPRYQVTQFGKPVTLSCSQTLNHNVMYWYQQKSSQAPKLLFHYYDKDFNNEADTPDNFQSRRPNTSFCFLDIRSPGLGDTAMYLCATRPAGTGDTQYFGPGTRLTVL.

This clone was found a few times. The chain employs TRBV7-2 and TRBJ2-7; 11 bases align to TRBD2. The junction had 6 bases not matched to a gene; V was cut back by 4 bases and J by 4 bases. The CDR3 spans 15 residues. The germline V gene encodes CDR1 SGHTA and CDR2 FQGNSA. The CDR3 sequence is CASSSDLAGGYEQYF. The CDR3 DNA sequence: TGTGCCAGCAGCTCCGATCTAGCGGGGGGATACGAGCAGTACTTC.

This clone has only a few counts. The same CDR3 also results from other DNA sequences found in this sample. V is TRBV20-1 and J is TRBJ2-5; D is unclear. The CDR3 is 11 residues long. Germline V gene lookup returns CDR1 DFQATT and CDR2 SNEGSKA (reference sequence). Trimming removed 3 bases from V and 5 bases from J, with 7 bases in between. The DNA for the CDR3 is TGCAGTGCTAGGTCCGGGGAGACCCAGTACTTC. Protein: CSARSGETQYF.

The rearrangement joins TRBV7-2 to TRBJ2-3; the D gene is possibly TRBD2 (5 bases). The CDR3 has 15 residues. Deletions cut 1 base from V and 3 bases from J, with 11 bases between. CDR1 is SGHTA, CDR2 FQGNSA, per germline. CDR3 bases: TGTGCCAGCAGCTTAGTCTGGCGGGCAACAGATACGCAGTATTTT. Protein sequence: CASSLVWRATDTQYF.

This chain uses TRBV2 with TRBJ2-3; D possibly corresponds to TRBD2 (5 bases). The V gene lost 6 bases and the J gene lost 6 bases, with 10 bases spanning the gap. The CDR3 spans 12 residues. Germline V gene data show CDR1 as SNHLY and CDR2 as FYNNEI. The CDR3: CASRELEDTQYF. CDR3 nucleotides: TGTGCCAGCAGGGAACTAGAGGATACGCAGTATTTT.